These T cell receptor beta chains were read from a single sample in a study of response to subunit inactivated influenza vaccine. Using its own MiXCR run on the RT-PCR reads, TCRdb lists one record per CDR3 protein. The sample carries hundreds of thousands of distinct CDR3 sequences, approximately 13% recorded once. The specimen was PBMCs from blood, collected 14 to 15 days before vaccination. The receptors here all came from a man aged 45-65 years who received an inactivated influenza vaccine. The CDR3 runs from the conserved cysteine through the conserved F or W. D genes are given only for firm matches. Expanded clones get a size class; other rows say once, few or many, or leave the size out.

d_call: .
v_call: TRBV6-2/TRBV6-3
cdr3_length: 15
j_call: TRBJ1-5
clone_size: .
cdr3_nt: TGTGCCAGCAGTTACAGGCCCGCTGGAAATCAGCCCCAGCATTTT
cdr3_aa: CASSYRPAGNQPQHF

d_call: TRBD2
v_call: TRBV12-3/TRBV12-4
cdr3_length: 16
j_call: TRBJ2-1
clone_size: few
cdr3_nt: TGTGCCAGCAGTTTAAGAGGGCTAGCGGGAGGGGGTGAGCAGTTCTTC
cdr3_aa: CASSLRGLAGGGEQFF

d_call: .
v_call: TRBV12-3/TRBV12-4
cdr3_length: 12
j_call: TRBJ1-6
clone_size: few
cdr3_nt: TGTGCCAGCAGACCAGACAGTTCACCCCTCCACTTT
cdr3_aa: CASRPDSSPLHF

d_call: .
v_call: TRBV10-3
cdr3_length: 13
j_call: TRBJ1-2
clone_size: .
cdr3_nt: TGTGCCATCAGCGCGGACAATAACTATGGCTACACCTTC
cdr3_aa: CAISADNNYGYTF

d_call: .
v_call: TRBV3-1
cdr3_length: 15
j_call: TRBJ2-7
clone_size: .
cdr3_nt: TGTGCCAGCAGCCCTAGCAGTGTGGGCTCCTACGAGCAGTACTTC
cdr3_aa: CASSPSSVGSYEQYF

d_call: TRBD1
v_call: TRBV20-1
cdr3_length: 16
j_call: TRBJ1-5
clone_size: .
cdr3_nt: TGCAGTGCTCCCCCCGGGACAGGGGTTAGCAATCAGCCCCAGCATTTT
cdr3_aa: CSAPPGTGVSNQPQHF

d_call: .
v_call: TRBV28
cdr3_length: 15
j_call: TRBJ2-7
clone_size: .
cdr3_nt: TGTGCCAGCAGTTTATTTTTGGGCACAGCCTACGAGCAGTACTTC
cdr3_aa: CASSLFLGTAYEQYF

d_call: .
v_call: TRBV29-1
cdr3_length: 12
j_call: TRBJ1-2
clone_size: few
cdr3_nt: TGCAGCATAAAGACGGGCGAGGTTGGCTACACCTTC
cdr3_aa: CSIKTGEVGYTF

d_call: .
v_call: TRBV5-1
cdr3_length: 14
j_call: TRBJ2-7
clone_size: few
cdr3_nt: TGCGCCAGCAGCGCGGGACAACCACCCTACGAGCAGTACTTC
cdr3_aa: CASSAGQPPYEQYF

d_call: TRBD1
v_call: TRBV20-1
cdr3_length: 15
j_call: TRBJ1-2
clone_size: few
cdr3_nt: TGCAGTGCTAAGTTACAGGGGGCTGGGGGCTATGGCTACACCTTC
cdr3_aa: CSAKLQGAGGYGYTF

d_call: .
v_call: TRBV6-5
cdr3_length: 16
j_call: TRBJ2-1
clone_size: many
cdr3_nt: TGTGCCAGCAGTTACTCCCCCGGGGGTCAACTCAATGAGCAGTTCTTC
cdr3_aa: CASSYSPGGQLNEQFF

d_call: .
v_call: TRBV20-1
cdr3_length: 15
j_call: TRBJ2-7
clone_size: .
cdr3_nt: TGCAGTGCTAGAGGAGCCCCGGACAGCCCCTACGAGCAGTACTTC
cdr3_aa: CSARGAPDSPYEQYF

d_call: .
v_call: TRBV20-1
cdr3_length: 12
j_call: TRBJ2-5
clone_size: .
cdr3_nt: TGCAGTGCTAGCCCTAGTCGGGAGACCCAGTACTTC
cdr3_aa: CSASPSRETQYF

d_call: .
v_call: TRBV29-1
cdr3_length: 16
j_call: TRBJ2-3
clone_size: many
cdr3_nt: TGCAGCGTTGAAGATGGGATCCGGACTAGCACAGATACGCAGTATTTT
cdr3_aa: CSVEDGIRTSTDTQYF

d_call: TRBD1
v_call: TRBV7-2
cdr3_length: 14
j_call: TRBJ1-2
clone_size: many
cdr3_nt: TGTGCCAGCAGCTTCATAACAGGGGGCAATGGCTACACCTTC
cdr3_aa: CASSFITGGNGYTF

d_call: .
v_call: TRBV20-1
cdr3_length: 13
j_call: TRBJ2-5
clone_size: few
cdr3_nt: TGCAGTGCCGGCGACGTTATCGGAGAGACCCAGTACTTC
cdr3_aa: CSAGDVIGETQYF

d_call: TRBD2
v_call: TRBV7-3
cdr3_length: 15
j_call: TRBJ2-2
clone_size: few
cdr3_nt: TGTGCCAGCAGCTCAGGGTCTAGCGGGAGTAAGGAGCTGTTTTTT
cdr3_aa: CASSSGSSGSKELFF

d_call: .
v_call: TRBV4-3
cdr3_length: 16
j_call: TRBJ2-7
clone_size: .
cdr3_nt: TGCGCCAGCAGCCAAGCGCAGGGATTTGGGTCCTACGAGCAGTACTTC
cdr3_aa: CASSQAQGFGSYEQYF

d_call: .
v_call: TRBV5-5
cdr3_length: 14
j_call: TRBJ2-7
clone_size: few
cdr3_nt: TGTGCCAGCAGCAAGGACGGGGGCTCCTACGAGCAGTACTTC
cdr3_aa: CASSKDGGSYEQYF

d_call: .
v_call: TRBV6-2/TRBV6-3
cdr3_length: 17
j_call: TRBJ2-7
clone_size: few
cdr3_nt: TGTGCCAGCAGTTACCGAGGTGGCGGCTTTAGATTCGATGAGCAGTACTTC
cdr3_aa: CASSYRGGGFRFDEQYF

d_call: .
v_call: TRBV6-2/TRBV6-3
cdr3_length: 12
j_call: TRBJ2-7
clone_size: few
cdr3_nt: TGTGCCAGCAAGCCGGGGGCCTACGAGCAGTACTTC
cdr3_aa: CASKPGAYEQYF

d_call: .
v_call: TRBV12-3/TRBV12-4
cdr3_length: 13
j_call: TRBJ2-7
clone_size: .
cdr3_nt: TGTGCCAGCAGACGGGGAGGAGACTACGAGCAGTACTTC
cdr3_aa: CASRRGGDYEQYF

d_call: .
v_call: TRBV20-1
cdr3_length: 13
j_call: TRBJ1-4
clone_size: few
cdr3_nt: TGCAGTGTTCAGAGACCCGGGAATGAAAAACTGTTTTTT
cdr3_aa: CSVQRPGNEKLFF

d_call: .
v_call: TRBV7-2
cdr3_length: 13
j_call: TRBJ1-2
clone_size: few
cdr3_nt: TGTGCCAGCAGCGCCGACAGGAACTATGGCTACACCTTC
cdr3_aa: CASSADRNYGYTF

d_call: TRBD1
v_call: TRBV27
cdr3_length: 16
j_call: TRBJ2-5
clone_size: .
cdr3_nt: TGTGCCAGCAGTCCGGGACAGGGGTTTAGGGAGGAGACCCAGTACTTC
cdr3_aa: CASSPGQGFREETQYF

d_call: .
v_call: TRBV20-1
cdr3_length: 12
j_call: TRBJ2-7
clone_size: many
cdr3_nt: TGCAGTGCCACGGGCCACTCCTACGAGCAGTACTTC
cdr3_aa: CSATGHSYEQYF

d_call: .
v_call: TRBV14
cdr3_length: 18
j_call: TRBJ2-3
clone_size: .
cdr3_nt: TGTGCCAGCAGCCAAGATCAAAGCGGACCGAGGCTCGCAGATACGCAGTATTTT
cdr3_aa: CASSQDQSGPRLADTQYF

d_call: .
v_call: TRBV20-1
cdr3_length: 11
j_call: TRBJ2-5
clone_size: .
cdr3_nt: TGCAGGTTCGGAGGGCAAGAGACCCAGTACTTC
cdr3_aa: CRFGGQETQYF

d_call: TRBD1
v_call: TRBV12-3/TRBV12-4
cdr3_length: 15
j_call: TRBJ1-5
clone_size: .
cdr3_nt: TGTGCCAGCAGTTTCGGGACAGGGCTTAGGGAGCCCCAGCATTTT
cdr3_aa: CASSFGTGLREPQHF

d_call: TRBD1
v_call: TRBV11-2
cdr3_length: 16
j_call: TRBJ2-1
clone_size: few
cdr3_nt: TGTGCCAGCAGCTTAGGACCGGGACAGCAATACAATGAGCAGTTCTTC
cdr3_aa: CASSLGPGQQYNEQFF

d_call: .
v_call: TRBV27
cdr3_length: 13
j_call: TRBJ2-5
clone_size: few
cdr3_nt: TGTGCCAGCAGTTTTCGGCGCCAAGAGACCCAGTACTTC
cdr3_aa: CASSFRRQETQYF

d_call: TRBD1
v_call: TRBV10-3
cdr3_length: 15
j_call: TRBJ2-1
clone_size: few
cdr3_nt: TGTGCCATCAGGGGACAGGGGGGCTCCTACAATGAGCAGTTCTTC
cdr3_aa: CAIRGQGGSYNEQFF

d_call: TRBD1
v_call: TRBV7-9
cdr3_length: 16
j_call: TRBJ2-7
clone_size: .
cdr3_nt: TGTGCCAGCAGCCTACCCAGGGGGACGGCTTACTACGAGCAGTACTTC
cdr3_aa: CASSLPRGTAYYEQYF

d_call: .
v_call: TRBV29-1
cdr3_length: 12
j_call: TRBJ1-2
clone_size: many
cdr3_nt: TGCAGCGTTGGGTCACAGAACTATGGCTACACCTTC
cdr3_aa: CSVGSQNYGYTF

d_call: TRBD2
v_call: TRBV24-1
cdr3_length: 16
j_call: TRBJ2-1
clone_size: many
cdr3_nt: TGTGCCACCAGTGATTTGAGCGGGAGCTCCTACAATGAGCAGTTCTTC
cdr3_aa: CATSDLSGSSYNEQFF

d_call: .
v_call: TRBV15
cdr3_length: 14
j_call: TRBJ1-2
clone_size: few
cdr3_nt: TGTGCCACCAGGGCGGCCGGGACGAACTATGGCTACACCTTC
cdr3_aa: CATRAAGTNYGYTF

d_call: .
v_call: TRBV5-1
cdr3_length: 15
j_call: TRBJ2-5
clone_size: few
cdr3_nt: TGCGCCAGCAGCTTTCACGGCCAAATAGAAGAGACCCAGTACTTC
cdr3_aa: CASSFHGQIEETQYF

d_call: .
v_call: TRBV28
cdr3_length: 14
j_call: TRBJ1-4
clone_size: many
cdr3_nt: TGTGCCAGCAGTTTGCAGGGGCGCTGGGAAAAACTGTTTTTT
cdr3_aa: CASSLQGRWEKLFF

d_call: .
v_call: TRBV12-3/TRBV12-4
cdr3_length: 12
j_call: TRBJ2-2
clone_size: many
cdr3_nt: TGTGCCAGCAGTCACCCCACCGGGGAGCTGTTTTTT
cdr3_aa: CASSHPTGELFF

d_call: TRBD1
v_call: TRBV12-3/TRBV12-4
cdr3_length: 15
j_call: TRBJ2-2
clone_size: many
cdr3_nt: TGTGCCAGCAGTCCAGACAGGGGCGTCACCGGGGAGCTGTTTTTT
cdr3_aa: CASSPDRGVTGELFF

d_call: .
v_call: TRBV7-9
cdr3_length: 12
j_call: TRBJ1-5
clone_size: .
cdr3_nt: TGTGCCAGCAGCTTGTGGGATCAGCCCCAGCATTTT
cdr3_aa: CASSLWDQPQHF

d_call: .
v_call: TRBV4-3
cdr3_length: 16
j_call: TRBJ1-4
clone_size: many
cdr3_nt: TGCGCCAGCAGCCAAGGAGCCCAGGGAGGGGGTGAAAAACTGTTTTTT
cdr3_aa: CASSQGAQGGGEKLFF

d_call: TRBD2
v_call: TRBV11-2
cdr3_length: 18
j_call: TRBJ2-4
clone_size: .
cdr3_nt: TGTGCCAGCAGCGTCTCGGGGGTAGCGGGGGCAAAAGGGAACATTCAGTACTTC
cdr3_aa: CASSVSGVAGAKGNIQYF